Below are 10 T cell receptor beta chains sequenced from a single sample in a study of shared clonotypes between healthy human individuals. This table comes from immunoSEQ multiplex PCR, and its TCRdb copy is limited to in-frame clones, with some not included. The data hold fewer than 1.6 million clones, with about 98.5% observed a single time. Sequenced sample: naive CD4+ T cells sorted from blood. The sample's subset: CD45RA+ positively selected. Every receptor here comes from a man aged 25-40 years in good health.

The chain combines TRBV5-1 with TRBJ1-4, with D unresolved. CDR1 and CDR2 (germline): SGHRS, YFSETQ. Trimming removed 4 bases at V and 0 bases at J, with 10 bases between. The CDR3 length is 15 residues. The CDR3 DNA reads TGCGCCAGCAGCGACACAGCTGCAACTAATGAAAAACTGTTTTTT. Its protein is CASSDTAATNEKLFF.

This clone is a singleton in its sample. The chain uses TRBV15 and TRBJ2-6; perhaps TRBD1 as D (6 bases). Trimming pared 0 bases from V and 2 bases from J, leaving 8 bases between. Germline V gives CDR1 LNHNV, CDR2 YYDKDF (reference sequence). CDR3 length equals 16 residues. CDR3 in amino acids: CATSRDQGTGANVLTF. CDR3 nucleotide sequence: TGTGCCACCAGCAGAGACCAGGGGACTGGGGCCAACGTCCTGACTTTC.

This clone appeared a single time. The V call is TRBV5-6, the J call TRBJ2-4, with D possibly being TRBD1 or TRBD2 (5 bases each). The CDR3 has 15 residues. Trimming removed 3 bases at V and 8 bases at J, with 18 bases between. Germline V gene data show CDR1 as SGHDT and CDR2 as YYEEEE. CDR3 DNA: TGTGCCAGCAGCTCCCGGGACGCCCCGACCCACATTCAGTACTTC. Translating it yields CASSSRDAPTHIQYF.

The gene calls are TRBV7-2 and TRBJ2-7; TRBD2 is a possible D gene (5 bases). The CDR3 length is 15 residues. V was pared by 8 bases and J by 3 bases, with 20 bases between. Germline lookup yields CDR1 SGHTA and CDR2 FQGNSA. The CDR3 region has the DNA TGTGCCAGCGGCCACCGGGCTGGGAGTGACTACGAGCAGTACTTC. Encoded protein: CASGHRAGSDYEQYF.

V usage is TRBV28 and J usage is TRBJ1-2, with D hard to call. Trimming removed 2 bases at V and 8 bases at J, with 15 bases between. The CDR3 consists of 14 residues. Germline CDR1 and CDR2: MDHEN and SYDVKM. The CDR3 DNA sequence: TGTGCCAGCAGTTTAACGGCAGTTGGGTCGGGCTACACCTTC. Translating it yields CASSLTAVGSGYTF.

V gene TRBV7-3 combines with J gene TRBJ2-6; TRBD1 matches 7 bases. The V gene's germline CDR1 is SGHTA and CDR2 FQGTGA. CDR3 size: 20 residues. Trimming removed 2 bases from V and 4 bases from J; junction bases left unmatched: 17. The CDR3 coding sequence is TGTGCCAGCAGCTTATTCCTCCCTCTCTACAGGGGATCGGGGGCCAACGTCCTGACTTTC. The encoded protein is CASSLFLPLYRGSGANVLTF.

The chain carries TRBV5-1 and TRBJ2-5; 13 bases are shared with TRBD2. The CDR3 covers 15 residues. Per the germline V gene, CDR1 is SGHRS and CDR2 is YFSETQ. The V and J ends lost 3 bases and 6 bases, in that order; junction bases with no gene match: 5. CDR3 in amino acids: CASSSGGLAGKTQYF. CDR3 nucleotide sequence: TGCGCCAGCAGCTCCGGGGGACTAGCGGGAAAGACCCAGTACTTC.

V usage is TRBV5-1 and J usage is TRBJ2-7; weak D call: TRBD1 (6 bases). Germline V gene sequence: CDR1 SGHRS, CDR2 YFSETQ. This CDR3 comprises 14 residues. V was cut by 0 bases and J by 3 bases, with 10 bases left in between. CDR3 nucleotide sequence: TGCGCCAGCAGCTTGGTCCAGGGGAACTACGAGCAGTACTTC. This sequence encodes CASSLVQGNYEQYF.

This clone has just one count. The chain has TRBV2 and TRBJ2-5, with 7 nucleotides matching TRBD1. V shed 4 bases and J 0 bases; nucleotides not matched to a gene: 5. In germline, CDR1 is SNHLY, CDR2 FYNNEI. The CDR3 is 15 amino acids. CDR3 region: CASSGQGTDQETQYF. The CDR3 DNA reads TGTGCCAGCAGTGGACAGGGCACCGACCAAGAGACCCAGTACTTC. The complete variable domain, with remaining parts taken from reference TRBV2 and TRBJ2-5, reads EPEVTQTPSHQVTQMGQEVILRCVPISNHLYFYWYRQILGQKVEFLVSFYNNEISEKSEIFDDQFSVERPDGSNFTLKIRSTKLEDSAMYFCASSGQGTDQETQYFGPGTRLLVL.

The chain combines TRBV18 with TRBJ2-1; TRBD2 matches 7 bases. The CDR3 runs 14 residues. With V trimmed by 6 bases and J by 6 bases, 8 bases remained unmatched. Germline V gene sequence: CDR1 KGHSH, CDR2 LQKENI. The CDR3 nucleotides read TGTGCCAGCTCGGCAGGGAGGGAGGTCAATGAGCAGTTCTTC. Translating gives CASSAGREVNEQFF.